The source of this T cell receptor beta chain is a study of T cell clonality in common variable immunodeficiency. Study-level findings and limits: TCRbeta clonality was increased in CVID versus healthy controls.

This clone was counted many times. Its antigen remains unidentified. The read ends 3 residues before the CDR3 terminus; that terminus is restored from the germline J gene. Patients and controls were mostly of Caucasian heritage. Control and CVID samples contributed equal amounts of genomic DNA. The table came from immunoSEQ multiplex PCR; TCRdb's copy has only in-frame clones and leaves some out. The sample yields roughly 60,000 clones, without any singletons. Trimming pared 0 bases from V and 8 bases from J, leaving 11 bases between. The germline V gene encodes CDR1 KGHSH and CDR2 LQKENI. The CDR3 consists of 14 residues.

The sequence came from a person aged 18 to 75 in good health. The J gene is TRBJ2-1, the V gene TRBV18, with D perhaps matching TRBD2 (5 bases). The specimen was peripheral blood mononuclear cells. The part of the CDR3 DNA that was read is TGTGCCAGCTCACCACCGGACTGGTCCGATGAG. It encodes CASSPPDWSDE. The whole CDR3 reads CASSPPDWSDEQFF. Complete variable domain (other parts from reference TRBV18 and TRBJ2-1): NAGVMQNPRHLVRRRGQEARLRCSPMKGHSHVYWYRQLPEEGLKFMVYLQKENIIDESGMPKERFSAEFPKEGPSILRIQQVVRGDSAAYFCASSPPDWSDEQFFGPGTRLTVL.